Reported below is one TCR beta chain. Its target is not known. This CDR3 is 13 amino acids long. CDR1 is MNHEY and CDR2 is SMNVEV in the germline V gene (reference sequence). V was trimmed by 5 bases and J by 0 bases, leaving 8 bases between them. The sample originates from a study of cytomegalovirus exposure and HLA in healthy donors. About the study: Earlier, roughly 120 million unique TCR beta sequences were recovered from 200 million or so T cells by an analysis.

Researchers ran the PCR with 60 Vbeta and 13 Jbeta primers. Sequencing was performed with immunoSEQ multiplex PCR; in TCRdb, only in-frame clones are kept and a portion is missing. The profile shows about 170,000 clones, 77% of them singletons. Whole-study results and caveats: A list of about 160 TCR beta chains associated with cytomegalovirus was given.

This clonotype was sampled from a woman aged 30 to 39 in good health and CMV-seropositive. The sample consisted of PBMCs. The chain carries TRBV27 and TRBJ2-7; D remains ambiguous. In DNA form, the CDR3 reads TGTGCCAGCAGTGCGTACCCCTCCTACGAGCAGTACTTC. Translated: CASSAYPSYEQYF.